This TCR beta chain stems from a study of T cell changes during pregnancy in multiple sclerosis. Trimming pared 6 bases from V and 6 bases from J, leaving 18 bases between. This CDR3 is built from 14 residues. CDR1 and CDR2 (germline): SNHLY, FYNNEI. The table came from immunoSEQ multiplex PCR; TCRdb's copy has only in-frame clones and leaves some out. Here the sample spans about 44,000 clones, about nine tenths being singletons. The sample in question was CD4+ T cells from peripheral blood mononuclear cells, obtained in the first trimester of pregnancy. The receptor was derived from a female donor with multiple sclerosis, enrolled in a pregnancy study. This chain connects TRBV2 to TRBJ2-7, with D maybe TRBD2 (7 bases). CDR3 coding DNA: TGTGCCAGCAGGGAACAGGGCCCGGGGGGCGAGCAGTACTTC. Protein product: CASREQGPGGEQYF.